Listed below are T cell receptor beta chains from one sample, sequenced in a study of T cell responses to AZD1222 COVID-19 vaccine. Profiled with immunoSEQ multiplex PCR; TCRdb holds only in-frame clones, not every one. The sample lists roughly 120,000 clones; around nine tenths were seen once. The source material was peripheral blood, sampled on day 0 of AZD1222 vaccination. Receptor source: an adult in good health. CDR3s include the opening cysteine and the closing phenylalanine or tryptophan. A D gene is named only where the DNA matches it firmly. Some rows mark clone size as missing; the rest say once, few, many or name a class of expanded clone.

TRBJ1-1,TRBD1,TRBV27,once,CASSSLSQGAGRTEAFF,TGTGCCAGCAGTTCTCTCTCACAGGGGGCGGGAAGGACTGAAGCTTTCTTT
TRBJ1-1,-,TRBV25-1,-,CASIGRGTEAFF,TGTGCCAGCATTGGGCGCGGCACTGAAGCTTTCTTT
TRBJ1-2,-,TRBV28,-,CASSFSGGRNYGYTF,TGTGCCAGCAGTTTCTCCGGGGGGCGGAACTATGGCTACACCTTC
TRBJ1-4,-,TRBV19,-,CATGRGDKREKLFF,TGTGCCACTGGACGCGGGGATAAAAGAGAAAAACTGTTTTTT
TRBJ2-7,-,TRBV7-6,-,CASSPRTGGTYEQYF,TGTGCCAGCAGCCCCAGGACTGGGGGTACCTACGAGCAGTACTTC
TRBJ1-6,-,TRBV30,-,CAASRAGSPLHF,TGTGCCGCATCACGCGCGGGTTCACCCCTCCACTTT
TRBJ1-2,-,TRBV18,-,CASSTTGPNYGYTF,TGTGCCAGCTCGACGACAGGCCCCAACTATGGCTACACCTTC
TRBJ2-7,-,TRBV9,-,CASSEGTQSMQYF,TGTGCCAGCAGCGAAGGAACCCAGAGTATGCAGTACTTC
TRBJ1-1,TRBD1,TRBV6-1,-,CASSVILRTGGLNTEAFF,TGTGCCAGCAGTGTCATACTCAGGACAGGGGGATTGAACACTGAAGCTTTCTTT
TRBJ2-4,TRBD2,TRBV2,once,CASRGLAGPQGKNIQYF,TGTGCCAGCAGGGGTCTAGCGGGACCCCAAGGCAAAAACATTCAGTACTTC
TRBJ1-5,-,TRBV9,-,CASSVLLIQENQPQHF,TGTGCCAGCAGCGTACTCCTGATACAGGAGAATCAGCCCCAGCATTTT
TRBJ2-7,TRBD2,TRBV4-3,-,CASSQGGGRTSGSSYEQYF,TGCGCCAGCAGCCAAGGGGGAGGGAGGACTAGCGGGTCAAGCTACGAGCAGTACTTC
TRBJ2-3,-,TRBV12-3/TRBV12-4,-,CASSRDRKDTQYF,TGTGCCAGCAGCCGGGACCGGAAAGATACGCAGTATTTT
TRBJ1-4,-,TRBV30,-,CAWSSHIGGREKLFF,TGTGCCTGGAGTTCCCATATAGGGGGACGCGAAAAACTGTTTTTT
TRBJ1-5,TRBD1,TRBV28,-,CASSFGTGGNQPQHF,TGTGCCAGCAGTTTCGGGACAGGGGGCAATCAGCCCCAGCATTTT
TRBJ1-1,-,TRBV10-3,-,CAISETEMNTEAFF,TGTGCCATCAGTGAGACAGAAATGAACACTGAAGCTTTCTTT
TRBJ2-7,-,TRBV4-1,many,CASSQDPYSTYEQYF,TGCGCCAGCAGCCAAGATCCGTACAGCACCTACGAGCAGTACTTC